These T cell receptor beta chains were read from a single sample in a study of T cells in Graves' hyperthyroidism and ophthalmopathy. TCRdb reanalysed the multiplex PCR reads using MiXCR and keeps one entry per CDR3 protein. This table has roughly 640,000 distinct CDR3 sequences, approximately 15% appearing once. The material sequenced was blood. The receptors stem from a woman between 40 and 50 years old with Graves' ophthalmopathy. Both conserved end residues are part of each CDR3. The order of the fields is J gene, D gene, V gene, CDR3 protein. The D gene is left open where the match is weak.

>TRBJ2-1|NA|TRBV4-2
CASSRVLAQSYNEQFF
>TRBJ1-1|NA|TRBV5-1
CASGLWGMNTEAFF
>TRBJ2-1|TRBD2|TRBV20-1
CSALGLGYNEQFF
>TRBJ2-3|TRBD2|TRBV3-1
CASSHGSGGPGDTQYF
>TRBJ1-5|TRBD1|TRBV20-1
CSARPQGGTQPQHF
>TRBJ1-6|NA|TRBV9
CASSAQVSNSPLHF
>TRBJ1-2|NA|TRBV4-1
CASSRFGAPDYGYTF
>TRBJ1-2|NA|TRBV14
CASSHSGAYLYGYTF
>TRBJ2-3|TRBD2|TRBV27
CASSQLAGGSTDTQYF
>TRBJ2-2|NA|TRBV30
CAWSAGSIAGELFF
>TRBJ2-3|TRBD1|TRBV4-1
CASAGDRGYADTQYF
>TRBJ2-5|TRBD2|TRBV2
CASSLWTSPETQYF
>TRBJ2-2|NA|TRBV7-9
CASSLEETGELFF
>TRBJ2-3|TRBD2|TRBV5-1
CASSYSGRMGTDTQYF
>TRBJ1-1|NA|TRBV15
CATSRELTPTEAFF
>TRBJ2-1|NA|TRBV18
CASSPARSSYNGQFF
>TRBJ2-3|TRBD1|TRBV11-3
CASSPSARDRQYF
>TRBJ1-1|NA|TRBV12-3/TRBV12-4
CASSLRGWGTEAFF
>TRBJ2-2|NA|TRBV5-4
CASSLAEGRRELFF
>TRBJ1-6|NA|TRBV2
CASSGRVVSPLHF
>TRBJ1-6|TRBD1|TRBV28
CASSSFAGQGFFNSPLHF
>TRBJ2-3|NA|TRBV12-3/TRBV12-4
CASSRFSQKSTDTQYF
>TRBJ1-2|TRBD1|TRBV6-1
CASSEGDRGRYGYTF
>TRBJ1-5|NA|TRBV28
CASSLGLGTSNQPQHF
>TRBJ2-7|TRBD1|TRBV6-1
CASSPGQGKIYEQYF
>TRBJ2-5|NA|TRBV2
CASSEDFRRTQYF
>TRBJ2-3|NA|TRBV28
CASTPLTPYTDTQYF
>TRBJ1-2|TRBD1|TRBV12-3/TRBV12-4
CASSSQGARYGYTF
>TRBJ2-7|TRBD2|TRBV4-1
CASSQQLAGGSYEQYF
>TRBJ2-1|NA|TRBV6-1
CASSRQVRSSYNEQFF
>TRBJ2-5|TRBD1|TRBV30
CAWNSVGQGLETQYF
>TRBJ1-5|NA|TRBV2
CASSQTDSNQPQHF
>TRBJ2-1|TRBD2|TRBV2
CASSDERGGLNEQFF
>TRBJ1-2|NA|TRBV29-1
CSVEDGTENYGHTF
>TRBJ2-1|NA|TRBV20-1
CSARPPRTYNEQFF
>TRBJ2-7|NA|TRBV6-1
CTGPGVHEQYF
>TRBJ2-7|TRBD2|TRBV18
CASSPGLEKSEQYF
>TRBJ2-2|TRBD1|TRBV7-3
CASSLRQGAAGELFF
>TRBJ2-5|TRBD2|TRBV4-1
CASSQALQAGVGETQYF
>TRBJ2-3|NA|TRBV24-1
CATSDWGLTDTQYF
>TRBJ1-2|NA|TRBV10-3
CAISESGGYTF
>TRBJ2-5|NA|TRBV18
CASSPGEIETQYF
>TRBJ2-7|NA|TRBV3-1
CASSSGHRGSTYEQYF
>TRBJ2-6|NA|TRBV18
CASSRRAPLSGANVLTF
>TRBJ2-3|TRBD2|TRBV20-1
CSARTSGPGRTDTQYF
>TRBJ2-7|TRBD2|TRBV9
CASSVVSGSAEQYF
>TRBJ2-3|NA|TRBV7-3
CASSFQVTDTQYF
>TRBJ1-4|TRBD1|TRBV6-5
CASSYTGGDEKLFF
>TRBJ2-3|NA|TRBV11-3
CASSPASTDTQYF
>TRBJ1-4|NA|TRBV20-1
CSAGATMGEKLFF
>TRBJ2-7|NA|TRBV9
CASSVATGSAYEQYF
>TRBJ2-4|TRBD1|TRBV19
CASSMQPGQGNIQYF
>TRBJ2-7|NA|TRBV2
CASKPRDTSYEQYF
>TRBJ2-1|NA|TRBV20-1
CSAEYNEQFF
>TRBJ2-1|NA|TRBV7-9
CASSLGGSGDNEQFF